The 2 T cell receptor beta chains in this list originate from one sample, sequenced in a study of CD8 T cells in ankylosing spondylitis. Study-wide results and limits: There was a TCR beta motif, made of roughly eight highly homologous variants, that appeared characteristic of ankylosing spondylitis blood.

Their specific antigens are unknown. Using its own MiXCR run on the 5' RACE reads, TCRdb lists one record per CDR3 protein. The sample carries 700,000 to 1,000,000 distinct CDR3 sequences, 12% recorded once. The sequencing sample was made of blood, either unsorted or a sorted T cell fraction (not recorded which). These receptor sequences come from a male donor with ankylosing spondylitis.

This chain joins TRBV7-9 and TRBJ2-7; no firm D call. Germline loops: CDR1 SEHNR, CDR2 FQNEAQ (reference sequence). Trimming took off 8 bases at V and 1 base at J, with 15 bases between the two ends. The CDR3 totals 14 residues. CDR3 nucleotide sequence: TGTGCCAGCGCTAGGCTTCCCGGGTCCTACGAGCAGTACTTC. This encodes CASARLPGSYEQYF. Drawing the rest from reference TRBV7-9 and TRBJ2-7, the complete variable domain is DTGVSQNPRHKITKRGQNVTFRCDPISEHNRLYWYRQTLGQGPEFLTYFQNEAQLEKSRLLSDRFSAERPKGSFSTLEIQRTEQGDSAMYLCASARLPGSYEQYFGPGTRLTVT.

This clonotype appeared many times. The rearrangement joins TRBV5-1 to TRBJ1-5, with 8 bases identical to TRBD1. The CDR3 has 15 amino acids. Per the germline V gene, CDR1 is SGHRS and CDR2 is YFSETQ. V trimming: 4 bases; J trimming: 2 bases; junction bases outside the gene matches: 5. The CDR3 loop is CASSVSTGGNQPQHF. The CDR3 DNA reads as TGCGCCAGCAGCGTATCGACAGGGGGCAATCAGCCCCAGCATTTT.